One sample yielded the 2 T cell receptor beta chains listed below, sequenced in a study of OX40 agonist ivuxolimab in advanced cancers. Data came from immunoSEQ multiplex PCR; TCRdb stores just in-frame clones and leaves some out. The profile shows about 110,000 clones, roughly nine tenths of them singletons. The sample in question was CD4+ or CD8+ T cells sorted from blood, obtained in a trial of the OX40 agonist ivuxolimab. These TCRs come from an adult with an advanced solid tumor such as melanoma, head and neck, liver or kidney cancer.

The gene calls are TRBV7-9 and TRBJ2-7; unclear D gene. This CDR3 spans 8 amino acids. Trimming stripped 7 bases from V and 11 bases from J, with 6 bases between. The germline gives CDR1 SEHNR, CDR2 FQNEAQ (reference sequence). The CDR3 DNA reads TGTGCCAGCAATGAAGAGTACTTC. This codes for CASNEEYF.

This clone came up once. This chain uses TRBV6-1 with TRBJ1-2, with D possibly matching TRBD1 (5 bases). CDR1 MNHNS and CDR2 SASEGT come from the germline V gene. The V gene lost 1 base and the J gene lost 4 bases, with 16 bases spanning the gap. The CDR3 consists of 16 residues. The CDR3 sequence: CASSEGGAPTLYGYTF. CDR3 sequence (DNA): TGTGCCAGCAGTGAAGGGGGCGCCCCTACACTCTATGGCTACACCTTC.